This TCR beta chain was documented in a study of blood T cell repertoires in COVID-19. Study-wide context: Acute and convalescent COVID-19 samples came from the United States, Italy and Spain.

The Seattle patients joined while their infection was active and were tracked longitudinally afterward. CDR3 length equals 13 residues. V gave up 5 bases and J gave up 5 bases, with 11 bases separating them. The germline CDR1 and CDR2 sequences are LNHDA and SQIVND (reference sequence). As processed by the authors: Estimated nucleated cell counts came from reference gene primer amplification. Sequencing was performed with immunoSEQ multiplex PCR; in TCRdb, only in-frame clones are kept and a portion is missing. V and J calls and clone size come straight from that table; D and trimming were deduced from the DNA. Of fewer than 250,000 clones in the sample, approximately 81% are singletons; the top ten hold under 12%. This clone showed up just once.

The TCR comes from an elderly woman with COVID-19, enrolled during active disease. What was sequenced was peripheral blood. The chain combines TRBV19 with TRBJ2-3, with a weak D call TRBD1 (5 bases). CDR3 region: CASSVRQIDTQYF. The DNA for the CDR3 is TGTGCCAGTAGTGTTAGACAGATAGATACGCAGTATTTT.